This entry concerns a single T cell receptor beta chain. Its cognate antigen is unknown. These data belong to a study of PD-L1 blockade in urothelial cancer. Germline assignment: CDR1 SGHRS and CDR2 YFSETQ. The V gene end was trimmed by 5 bases and the J gene end by 1 base; junction bases not matched to a gene: 7. CDR3 length: 15 residues. The time point here: pretreatment peripheral blood. Here immunoSEQ multiplex PCR was the method, and the copy in TCRdb shows in-frame clones only, minus some. In the table there are tens of thousands of clones, about 85% of which are singletons. Findings of the study overall: Having blood TCR clonality under the median before treatment predicted better survival.

Source: PBMCs, taken around atezolizumab (anti-PD-L1) treatment. This chain connects TRBV5-1 to TRBJ1-2, with 8 bases matching TRBD1. The receptor was isolated from a man aged 60-69 years with urothelial cancer. In nucleotides, the CDR3 is TGCGCCAGCAGATACGGACAGGGAGGTAACTATGGCTACACCTTC. It is translated as CASRYGQGGNYGYTF.